This T cell receptor beta chain was recovered during a study of blood T cell repertoires in COVID-19. CDR1 and CDR2 (germline): SNHLY, FYNNEI. CDR3 length equals 13 residues. The ends were cut back, 7 bases at V and 2 bases at J, with 11 bases in the middle. Clones were sequenced by immunoSEQ multiplex PCR, and TCRdb holds only the in-frame ones, with some missing. This table holds roughly 200,000 clones, approximately 90% found once. The gene calls are TRBV2 and TRBJ2-5, with a possible D match to TRBD1 (6 bases). Sequencing input: peripheral blood. The sequence derives from a man between 60 and 70 years old with active or convalescent COVID-19. The CDR3 is CASTRQAQETQYF. The CDR3 coding sequence is TGTGCCAGCACCCGACAGGCACAAGAGACCCAGTACTTC.